The 14 T cell receptor beta chains in this list originate from one sample, sequenced in a study of T cell responses to AZD1222 COVID-19 vaccine. The table came from immunoSEQ multiplex PCR; TCRdb's copy has only in-frame clones and leaves some out. The data show about 72,000 clones, roughly 89% seen once. The specimen comprised peripheral blood, sampled on day 0 of AZD1222 vaccination. These receptors came from an adult in good health.

The V and J genes are TRBV4-2 and TRBJ2-3; the match to TRBD1 covers 11 bases. This CDR3 is built from 15 residues. The V segment lost 8 bases and the J segment 3 bases; nucleotides outside the gene matches: 7. The germline CDR1 and CDR2 sequences are LGHNA and YNFKEQ. The CDR3 sequence: CASAFGQGATDTQYF. CDR3 DNA sequence: TGTGCCAGCGCCTTCGGACAGGGGGCTACAGATACGCAGTATTTT.

CDR3 nucleotide sequence: TGTGCCAGCAGCCCTTCTCCGGGACAGAGCACAGATACGCAGTATTTT. Residues: CASSPSPGQSTDTQYF. J is TRBJ2-3 and V is TRBV9, with 7 bases identical to TRBD1. This CDR3 has 16 amino acids. V shed 4 bases, J shed 0 bases, and the junction held 8 bases outside the gene matches. The germline gives CDR1 SGDLS, CDR2 YYNGEE.

The chain uses TRBV12-2 and TRBJ2-7. TRBV12-2 is a pseudogene segment. This CDR3 region has 15 residues. CDR3 region: CASRSSGTDTYEQYF. The DNA for the CDR3 is TGTGCAAGTCGCTCTTCCGGGACCGACACCTACGAGCAGTACTTC.

The chain combines TRBV24-1 with TRBJ1-4; the match to TRBD1 covers 7 bases. This CDR3 region has 15 residues. Germline V lookup: CDR1 KGHDR, CDR2 SFDVKD. J gave up 4 bases and V 3 bases, and 4 bases lay outside the gene matches. CDR3 nucleotides: TGTGCCACCAGTGATGACAGGGATGGTAATGAAAAACTGTTTTTT. This sequence encodes CATSDDRDGNEKLFF.

The rearrangement joins TRBV28 to TRBJ1-2; D is uncertain. Germline lookup yields CDR1 MDHEN and CDR2 SYDVKM. The CDR3 runs 13 residues. Trimming took 6 bases from V and 4 from J, leaving 12 bases between them. In nucleotides, the CDR3 is TGTGCCAGCAGCCCGCGAGATTTCTATGGCTACACCTTC. This translates into CASSPRDFYGYTF.

This clone has a single count. The rearrangement links TRBV11-2 to TRBJ1-2, with D possibly TRBD1 on 5 matching bases. V gave up 7 bases and J gave up 6 bases, with 15 bases separating them. From germline, CDR1 is SGHAT and CDR2 FQNNGV. This CDR3 has 13 residues. The chain's CDR3 is CASTQGIQHGYTF. DNA of the CDR3: TGTGCCAGCACGCAGGGTATCCAGCATGGCTACACCTTC. Full variable domain (rest looked up from reference TRBV11-2 and TRBJ1-2): EAGVAQSPRYKIIEKRQSVAFWCNPISGHATLYWYQQILGQGPKLLIQFQNNGVVDDSQLPKDRFSAERLKGVDSTLKIQPAKLEDSAVYLCASTQGIQHGYTFGSGTRLTVV.

The rearrangement links TRBV19 to TRBJ1-5; no definite D call. The ends were cut back, 6 bases at V and 3 bases at J, with 12 bases in the middle. CDR3 length equals 14 residues. CDR1 is LNHDA, CDR2 SQIVND, per germline (reference sequence). CDR3 loop: CASREAGFNQPQHF. The CDR3 coding sequence is TGTGCCAGTAGAGAGGCAGGATTCAATCAGCCCCAGCATTTT.

The V and J genes are TRBV29-1 and TRBJ1-6; the D is unclear. Germline loops: CDR1 SQVTM, CDR2 ANQGSEA. Trimming stripped 3 bases from V and 9 bases from J, with 12 bases between. This CDR3 contains 13 residues. The CDR3 protein is CSVEFGPGSPLHF. Here the CDR3 DNA reads TGCAGCGTTGAGTTCGGCCCGGGTTCACCCCTCCACTTT. Complete variable domain (other parts from reference TRBV29-1 and TRBJ1-6): SAVISQKPSRDICQRGTSLTIQCQVDSQVTMMFWYRQQPGQSLTLIATANQGSEATYESGFVIDKFPISRPNLTFSTLTVSNMSPEDSSIYLCSVEFGPGSPLHFGNGTRLTVT.

V gene TRBV20-1 combines with J gene TRBJ2-2; 8 bases line up with TRBD1. CDR3 length equals 15 residues. The ends lost 3 bases at V and 5 bases at J; junction bases unmatched: 8. Germline CDR1 is DFQATT and CDR2 is SNEGSKA (reference sequence). DNA for the CDR3: TGCAGTGCTAGTCTTTACCAGGGGGCGACCGGGGAGCTGTTTTTT. It translates to CSASLYQGATGELFF.

Here the CDR3 reads CASSPRQSSYNEQFF. In nucleotides, the CDR3 is TGTGCCAGCAGCCCCCGACAGAGCTCCTACAATGAGCAGTTCTTC. The chain carries TRBV7-7 and TRBJ2-1; TRBD1 might be the D (5 bases). The CDR3 has 15 amino acids. Germline V CDR1 and CDR2: SSHAT, FNYEAQ (reference sequence). V was trimmed by 5 bases and J by 0 bases, leaving 11 bases between them.

The rearrangement uses TRBV6-4 and TRBJ1-6; D not certain. This CDR3 spans 14 amino acids. Germline V gene data show CDR1 as MRHNA and CDR2 as SNTAGT. V was pared by 8 bases and J by 6 bases, with 14 bases between. CDR3 loop: CASAAAGSNSPLHF. In DNA form, the CDR3 reads TGTGCCAGCGCTGCGGCGGGCAGTAATTCACCCCTCCACTTT.

This clone showed up just a few times. The chain joins TRBV30 to TRBJ2-7; D may match TRBD1 or TRBD2 (5 bases each). CDR3 length equals 13 residues. From germline, CDR1 is GTSNPN and CDR2 SVGIG (reference sequence). V was pared by 4 bases and J by 4 bases, with 14 bases between. The DNA of the CDR3 is TGTGCCTGGACGACCGGGACGCTGTACGAGCAGTACTTC. Translation gives CAWTTGTLYEQYF.

Note on this clone: Other DNA sequences within the sample encode an identical CDR3. CDR3 nucleotides: TGTGCCAGCAGCGTCGGACAAGCGAACACTGAAGCTTTCTTT. Translated, it gives CASSVGQANTEAFF. V usage is TRBV9 and J usage is TRBJ1-1; D might be TRBD1 (5 bases). The CDR3 totals 14 residues. CDR1 is SGDLS and CDR2 is YYNGEE in the germline V gene. V was trimmed by 2 bases and J by 1 base, leaving 9 bases between them.

As for this clone: Other DNA sequences within the sample encode an identical CDR3. V gene TRBV6-5 combines with J gene TRBJ2-3, with D perhaps TRBD1 or TRBD2 (5 bases each). This CDR3 has 14 residues. Germline CDR1 and CDR2: MNHEY and SVGAGI. V lost 3 bases and J lost 0, with 7 bases in between. The CDR3 reads CASSYGGSTDTQYF. The CDR3 DNA sequence: TGTGCCAGCAGTTATGGGGGTAGCACAGATACGCAGTATTTT.